The next 26 T cell receptor beta chains were all read from a single sample in a study of Graves' ophthalmopathy and Graves' hyperthyroidism. Beta-chain TCR CDR3 regions were amplified from RNA transcripts. Scientists carried out first-round RT-PCR using HTBI primers and then a second-round multiplex PCR. TCRdb re-called the multiplex PCR reads through MiXCR, storing one row per CDR3 protein. The data contain under 400,000 distinct CDR3 sequences, 15% to 20% of them singletons. Material: peripheral blood. Every receptor here comes from an adult man with Graves' ophthalmopathy.

The table lists this clonotype with a few counts. The chain couples TRBV4-1 to TRBJ1-5, with a possible D match to TRBD1 (5 bases). V was cut by 0 bases and J by 2 bases, with 5 bases left in between. Germline values: CDR1 MGHRA, CDR2 YSYEKL. The CDR3 sequence is 14 residues long. CDR3 amino acids: CASSQEGGNQPQHF. In DNA, the CDR3 is TGCGCCAGCAGCCAAGAAGGGGGCAATCAGCCCCAGCATTTT.

The chain couples TRBV5-1 to TRBJ2-2; D gene ambiguous. The germline V gene has CDR1 SGHRS and CDR2 YFSETQ. This CDR3 is built from 14 residues. Trimming cost V 6 bases and J 0 bases, with 9 bases left between them. CDR3 nucleotide sequence: TGCGCCAGCAAGGAACAGTCGAACACCGGGGAGCTGTTTTTT. Translation gives CASKEQSNTGELFF.

This clonotype was seen many times. V usage is TRBV5-1 and J usage is TRBJ2-3; TRBD2 is a possible D gene (6 bases). The CDR3 is 15 residues long. V was trimmed by 6 bases and J by 0 bases, leaving 14 bases between them. From germline, CDR1 is SGHRS and CDR2 YFSETQ. CDR3 nucleotides: TGCGCCAGCACCACAGACGGGAGTAGCACAGATACGCAGTATTTT. Translating it yields CASTTDGSSTDTQYF.

This clonotype appeared many times. J is TRBJ2-5 and V is TRBV7-2, with TRBD2 as a possible D gene (7 bases). CDR1 and CDR2 (germline): SGHTA, FQGNSA. This CDR3 region has 16 residues. V gave up 2 bases and J gave up 1 base, with 14 bases separating them. CDR3 bases: TGTGCCAGCAGCTTACAGTCGGGGGGCATCCAAGAGACCCAGTACTTC. Encoded protein: CASSLQSGGIQETQYF. The full variable domain, rest sourced from reference TRBV7-2 and TRBJ2-5, is GAGVSQSPSNKVTEKGKDVELRCDPISGHTALYWYRQSLGQGLEFLIYFQGNSAPDKSGLPSDRFSAERTGGSVSTLTIQRTQQEDSAVYLCASSLQSGGIQETQYFGPGTRLLVL.

This sequence joins TRBV30 and TRBJ1-5; D is undetermined. Germline-derived CDR1 and CDR2 are GTSNPN and SVGIG (reference sequence). The CDR3 runs to 13 residues. The V end lost 7 bases, the J end lost 7 bases, and 17 bases lay between the germline ends. CDR3 sequence: CALSRVPGQPQHF. CDR3 bases: TGTGCCTTAAGCCGGGTTCCAGGACAGCCCCAGCATTTT.

This clonotype was detected ten times or more. CDR3 loop: CASSISGVAQETQYF. CDR3 DNA sequence: TGTGCCAGTAGTATAAGCGGGGTAGCTCAAGAGACCCAGTACTTC. This sequence joins TRBV19 and TRBJ2-5; TRBD2 aligns across 7 bases. V lost 2 bases to trimming and J lost 2 bases; unmatched junction nucleotides: 5. CDR3 length: 15 residues. The germline CDR1 and CDR2 sequences are LNHDA and SQIVND (reference sequence). The variable domain in full, with the rest retrieved from reference TRBV19 and TRBJ2-5, is DGGITQSPKYLFRKEGQNVTLSCEQNLNHDAMYWYRQDPGQGLRLIYYSQIVNDFQKGDIAEGYSVSREKKESFPLTVTSAQKNPTAFYLCASSISGVAQETQYFGPGTRLLVL.

This clonotype came up many times. The CDR3 loop reads CASSLEGQSSYNSPLHF. As DNA, the CDR3 is TGCGCCAGCAGCTTGGAGGGGCAAAGCTCCTATAATTCACCCCTCCACTTT. The chain has TRBV5-1 and TRBJ1-6; D may be TRBD1 (5 bases). The germline V gene has CDR1 SGHRS and CDR2 YFSETQ. V shed 0 bases and J shed 0 bases, with 10 bases lying between them. This CDR3 has 17 amino acids.

This chain connects TRBV19 to TRBJ2-6, with 7 positions matching TRBD1. Germline loops: CDR1 LNHDA, CDR2 SQIVND (reference sequence). The CDR3 has 18 amino acids. Trimming cost V 2 bases and J 2 bases; bases outside gene matches: 9. The DNA of the CDR3 is TGTGCCAGTAGTATATCCCGACAGGGATCCCCTGGGGCCAACGTCCTGACTTTC. This sequence encodes CASSISRQGSPGANVLTF.

This clonotype has at least ten counts. The chain has TRBV29-1 and TRBJ2-7; weak D call: TRBD1 (5 bases). The CDR3 extends over 14 amino acids. CDR1 is SQVTM and CDR2 is ANQGSEA in the germline V gene. Trimming stripped 6 bases from V and 0 bases from J, with 15 bases between. CDR3 amino acids: CSVWGDKSSYEQYF. CDR3 DNA: TGCAGCGTGTGGGGCGACAAGAGCTCCTACGAGCAGTACTTC.

In its sample, this clonotype was seen many times. The V and J genes are TRBV13 and TRBJ2-7; D is tentatively TRBD1 or TRBD2 (6 bases each). Per germline, CDR1 PRHDT and CDR2 FYEKMQ (reference sequence). The CDR3 contains 19 residues. The ends were cut back, 2 bases at V and 1 base at J, with 24 bases in the middle. The CDR3, as DNA: TGTGCCAGCAGCTTACGGGGGCCAACTGGGCTAGCGCGTTCCTACGAGCAGTACTTC. Encoded protein: CASSLRGPTGLARSYEQYF.

This chain joins TRBV12-3 or TRBV12-4 and TRBJ1-6, with a possible D match to TRBD1 (5 bases). Deletions cut 6 bases from V and 9 bases from J, with 18 bases between. There are 15 residues in the CDR3. CDR3 sequence: CASSRWVQGASPLHF. The CDR3 DNA reads as TGTGCCAGCAGCCGCTGGGTGCAGGGTGCTTCACCCCTCCACTTT.

Ten or more counts support this clonotype. The gene calls are TRBV5-1 and TRBJ2-7, with TRBD1 matching over 7 bases. After removal of 3 bases from V and 0 bases from J, the junction contained 3 bases not matched to a gene. CDR3 length equals 14 residues. The germline V gene encodes CDR1 SGHRS and CDR2 YFSETQ. CDR3 bases: TGCGCCAGCAGCTGGGACAGCAGCTCCTACGAGCAGTACTTC. It specifies CASSWDSSSYEQYF.

This clonotype was recorded at least ten times. The rearrangement joins TRBV7-2 to TRBJ1-6; D is unclear. V lost 5 bases to trimming and J lost 10 bases, with 15 bases between them. The CDR3 has 14 amino acids. Germline V gives CDR1 SGHTA, CDR2 FQGNSA. The CDR3 region is CASSPRTVRSPLHF. CDR3 nucleotide sequence: TGTGCCAGCAGCCCTAGAACGGTGAGGTCACCCCTCCACTTT.

Turning to this clonotype: The DNA is omitted, as the CDR3 cannot be located on it reliably, and the CDR3 follows TCRdb's listing. This chain uses TRBV6-2 or TRBV6-3 with TRBJ2-2; the D call TRBD1 from the table was never checked on the DNA. CDR1 and CDR2 from the germline V gene are MNHEY and SVGEGT. The CDR3 extends over 19 residues, inclusive of both ends. The CDR3 spells CASSPLGSIQYFGAGELFF.

This clonotype showed up just a few times. V is TRBV7-8 and J is TRBJ2-5; perhaps TRBD1 as D (5 bases). V was clipped by 1 base and J by 5 bases, with 11 bases between them. This CDR3 region has 14 residues. From germline, CDR1 is SGHVS and CDR2 FQNEAQ. The CDR3, as DNA: TGTGCCAGCAGCTTAGGTCTGCCAGGGGAGACCCAGTACTTC. It yields the protein CASSLGLPGETQYF.

CDR3 sequence (DNA): TGTGCCACCAGTGCCGGGACCCCAAATTCACCCCTCCACTTT. This sequence encodes CATSAGTPNSPLHF. This chain connects TRBV24-1 to TRBJ1-6; D is perhaps TRBD1 (5 bases). This CDR3 contains 14 residues. Germline V CDR1 and CDR2: KGHDR, SFDVKD. V was cut by 5 bases and J by 7 bases, with 11 bases left in between.

This clonotype was counted between two and nine times. The chain has TRBV7-9 and TRBJ2-5; D is possibly TRBD1 (5 bases). CDR3 length: 13 amino acids. Germline CDR1 reads SEHNR; CDR2 reads FQNEAQ (reference sequence). Trimming pared 2 bases from V and 5 bases from J, leaving 9 bases between. In DNA, the CDR3 is TGTGCCAGCAGCTTAAAGGGGATCGAGACCCAGTACTTC. It yields the protein CASSLKGIETQYF.

This clonotype was seen ten or more times. The rearrangement joins TRBV7-9 to TRBJ2-5, with TRBD2 as a possible D gene (7 bases). The CDR3 length is 13 residues. Germline V gives CDR1 SEHNR, CDR2 FQNEAQ (reference sequence). The germline V and J ends were trimmed by 4 bases and 8 bases, with 14 bases remaining between them. The CDR3 sequence: CASSSGGYLTQYF. CDR3 DNA: TGTGCCAGCAGCTCGGGGGGCTATCTTACCCAGTACTTC.

This clonotype was found a few times. DNA for the CDR3: TGTGCCAGCAGTGGTTTTGGACCGTCCTACGAGCAGTACTTC. This gives the protein CASSGFGPSYEQYF. The V gene is TRBV6-1, the J gene TRBJ2-7; D not certain. This CDR3 has 14 residues. CDR1 is MNHNS and CDR2 is SASEGT in the germline V gene. The V and J ends lost 4 bases and 1 base respectively, with 11 bases between them.

This clonotype was recorded at least ten times. The V and J genes are TRBV30 and TRBJ2-7, with 9 bases fitting TRBD2. CDR3 length: 15 residues. V lost 0 bases, J lost 4 bases, and 7 bases stayed unmatched. Germline lookup yields CDR1 GTSNPN and CDR2 SVGIG (reference sequence). For the CDR3, the DNA is TGTGCCTGGAGTGTACTGCTAGCGGGGCGGTACGAGCAGTACTTC. Protein product: CAWSVLLAGRYEQYF.

This clonotype was found many times. The gene calls are TRBV6-5 and TRBJ1-1; D gene uncertain. Germline CDR1 MNHEY, CDR2 SVGAGI. The length of the CDR3 is 11 residues. V gave up 2 bases and J gave up 8 bases, with 6 bases separating them. The CDR3 sequence is CASSYKGEAFF. The DNA for the CDR3 is TGTGCCAGCAGTTACAAGGGAGAAGCTTTCTTT.

This clonotype was seen many times. The chain couples TRBV6-5 to TRBJ1-2, with no clear D. This CDR3 region has 12 residues. The ends were cut back, 2 bases at V and 7 bases at J, with 8 bases in the middle. Per germline, CDR1 MNHEY and CDR2 SVGAGI. This CDR3 reads CASSYDSRGYTF. The CDR3 nucleotides read TGTGCCAGCAGTTACGATTCTCGTGGCTACACCTTC.

CDR3 DNA sequence: TGTGCCAGCAGTTTGTCAGGGTGGAAAGGCTACACCTTC. Amino acids: CASSLSGWKGYTF. The rearrangement links TRBV12-3 or TRBV12-4 to TRBJ1-2; D possibly corresponds to TRBD1 (5 bases). V lost 3 bases, J lost 8 bases, and 13 bases lay in between. This CDR3 contains 13 residues.

The gene calls are TRBV7-2 and TRBJ1-3, with D perhaps matching TRBD1 (6 bases). This CDR3 is built from 15 residues. V was cut by 5 bases and J by 1 base, with 12 bases left in between. The germline V gene encodes CDR1 SGHTA and CDR2 FQGNSA. CDR3 DNA: TGTGCCAGCAGCCGCGGGGGGCCTTCTGGAAACACCATATATTTT. Translating it yields CASSRGGPSGNTIYF.

This clonotype was seen ten or more times. The CDR3 region is CASSLIQGSNQPQHF. The CDR3 region has the DNA TGTGCCAGCAGCCTGATACAGGGAAGCAATCAGCCCCAGCATTTT. V and J are TRBV12-3 or TRBV12-4 and TRBJ1-5, with D maybe TRBD1 (6 bases). The V and J ends lost 6 bases and 1 base respectively, with 13 bases between them. This CDR3 comprises 15 residues.

Details on this clonotype: The junction departs from the called germline gene at one end, perhaps through a read error. The rearrangement links TRBV6-1 to TRBJ2-5; TRBD2 might be the D (5 bases). From germline, CDR1 is MNHNS and CDR2 SASEGT. This CDR3 is 13 amino acids long. In nucleotides, the CDR3 is TGTGCCAGCAGACTAGGTGTACGAGAGGCCCAGTACTTC. It encodes CASRLGVREAQYF.